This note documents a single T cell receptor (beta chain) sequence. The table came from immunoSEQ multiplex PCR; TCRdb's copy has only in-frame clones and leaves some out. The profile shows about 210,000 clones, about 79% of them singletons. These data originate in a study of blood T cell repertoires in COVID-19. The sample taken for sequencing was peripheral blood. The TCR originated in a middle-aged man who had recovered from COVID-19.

The CDR3 here is CASSGDSRNTEAFF. In DNA form, the CDR3 reads TGTGCCAGCAGCGGGGACAGTCGGAACACTGAAGCTTTCTTT. The chain recombines TRBV9 with TRBJ1-1; 7 nucleotides match TRBD1. Looked up from germline, CDR1 is SGDLS and CDR2 is YYNGEE. The V and J ends lost 3 bases and 1 base, in that order; junction bases with no gene match: 3. This CDR3 is 14 amino acids long.